This T cell receptor (beta chain) stems from a study of human T cells and chemical hapten exposure. The time point: patch test 3, about 24 weeks after DPC sensitization. Described treatment: therapeutic diphenylcyclopropenone sensitization with weekly scalp DPC. The template was total RNA from unfractionated whole blood. A word on this clonotype: As yet, its antigen is unknown.

Study-level results: Among expanded TCRs, significantly more large CDR3 similarity clusters formed than among controls. Counts of expanded TCRs (at PT1) showed a positive correlation with patch test score.

As processed by the authors: Sample-level TCR yields exhibited a median of about 96,000, with a range of roughly 23,224 to 700,000. TCRdb processed the RACE reads anew with MiXCR; each CDR3 protein has one entry. These V and J calls originate from TCRdb's pipeline instead of the authors' own analysis. Altogether tens of thousands of distinct CDR3 sequences are present, 10% to 13% being singletons, with the ten largest covering under 4.5%. The trim removed 7 bases at V and 7 bases at J, leaving 12 bases unmatched. This CDR3 is built from 15 residues. The clonotype originates from a woman aged 45-65 years with alopecia areata. Some clones in this sample may be carry-over from other donors' samples. The starting material was whole blood, obtained in connection with sensitization to the hapten diphenylcyclopropenone (DPC). This chain links TRBV12-3 or TRBV12-4 with TRBJ1-5, with 8 bases aligning to TRBD1. The DNA of the CDR3 is TGTGCCAGCACTCCGGGGGACAGGCTATACCAGCCCCAGCATTTT. The encoded protein is CASTPGDRLYQPQHF.